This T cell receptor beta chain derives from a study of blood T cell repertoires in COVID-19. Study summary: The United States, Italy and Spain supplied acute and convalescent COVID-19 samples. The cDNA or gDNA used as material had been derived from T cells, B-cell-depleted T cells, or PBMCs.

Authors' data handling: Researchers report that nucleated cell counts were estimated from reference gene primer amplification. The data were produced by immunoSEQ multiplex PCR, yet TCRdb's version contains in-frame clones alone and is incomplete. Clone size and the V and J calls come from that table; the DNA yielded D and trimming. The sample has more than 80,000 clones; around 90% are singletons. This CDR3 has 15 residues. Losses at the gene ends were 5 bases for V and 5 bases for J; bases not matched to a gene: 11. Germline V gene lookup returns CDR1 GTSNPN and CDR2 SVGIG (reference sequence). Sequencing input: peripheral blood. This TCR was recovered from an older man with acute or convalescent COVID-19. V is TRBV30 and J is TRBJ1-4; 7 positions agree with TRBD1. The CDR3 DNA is TGTGCCTGGGGACATTGGGACAGAACAAATGAAAAACTGTTTTTT. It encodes CAWGHWDRTNEKLFF.